The rows below give T cell receptor beta chains drawn from one sample of a study of shared clonotypes between healthy human individuals. Using immunoSEQ multiplex PCR, the repertoire was profiled, and TCRdb retains in-frame clones only, with some absent. The table includes some 600,000 clones, roughly 96% detected once. The sequenced sample was naive CD8+ T cells sorted from blood. The receptors come from a young woman in good health. Each CDR3 is given with its conserved first and last residue. D genes are given only for firm matches. Clone size appears in some rows only: once, few, many, or a class for an expanded clone.

>TRBV4-1|NA|TRBJ2-7|TRBD2
TGCGCCAGCAGCCAAGATGACGTACTAGCGGGAGGCGGGAGCGAGCAGTACTTC
CASSQDDVLAGGGSEQYF
>TRBV27|NA|TRBJ1-5|TRBD1
TGTGCCAGCACCCCGACAGGGGCGGGTCAGCCCCAGCATTTT
CASTPTGAGQPQHF
>TRBV19|NA|TRBJ1-1|NA
TGTGCCAGTATCCAGGAGGAAGGTGCTGCGATGAACACTGAAGCTTTCTTT
CASIQEEGAAMNTEAFF
>TRBV14|NA|TRBJ1-4|TRBD1
TGTGCCAGCAGCCAAGATTTCGGCGGGACAGTGGAACTGTTTTTT
CASSQDFGGTVELFF
>TRBV28|NA|TRBJ2-7|TRBD1
TGTGCCAGCAGTAACATGGACAGGCGCGAGGACGAGCAGTACTTC
CASSNMDRREDEQYF
>TRBV27|NA|TRBJ2-3|TRBD1
TGTGCCAGCAGTCTTAGACAGGGTGACACAAATTGGGGGCAGTATTTT
CASSLRQGDTNWGQYF
>TRBV2|NA|TRBJ1-1|NA
TGTGCCAGCAGATGGGGTCCGGACACTGAAGCTTTCTTT
CASRWGPDTEAFF
>TRBV13|once|TRBJ2-5|TRBD2
TGTGCCAGCAGAATAACGGGGGAGGGAGAGACCCAGTACTTC
CASRITGEGETQYF
>TRBV10-3|NA|TRBJ2-2|TRBD1
TGTGCCATCGCTCGGGATCTGACAGGGGGTCACACCGGGGAGCTGTTTTTT
CAIARDLTGGHTGELFF
>TRBV28|NA|TRBJ2-2|NA
TGTGCCAGCAGTTTATCAGCAGGACGGATTACCGGGGAGCTGTTTTTT
CASSLSAGRITGELFF
>TRBV6-5|NA|TRBJ1-1|NA
TGTGCCAGCACTGCCTCATTGAACACTGAAGCTTTCTTT
CASTASLNTEAFF
>TRBV27|NA|TRBJ1-2|TRBD1
TGTGCCAGCAGTTTTACAGGGGCTGACTATGGCTACACCTTC
CASSFTGADYGYTF
>TRBV11-2|NA|TRBJ1-2|TRBD1
TGTGCCAGCAGCGGCAGGGACAGGGGGCTTCATGGCTACACCTTC
CASSGRDRGLHGYTF
>TRBV11-2|NA|TRBJ2-7|TRBD1
TGTGCCAGCAGACCGACAGGGAGCCACGAGCAGTACTTC
CASRPTGSHEQYF
>TRBV28|NA|TRBJ1-1|NA
TGTGCCAGCAGTTTTGCGGGTTGGAACACTGAAGCTTTCTTT
CASSFAGWNTEAFF
>TRBV6-4|few|TRBJ1-2|NA
TGTGCCAGCAGGGGGGGCACCAACGATGGCTACACCTTC
CASRGGTNDGYTF
>TRBV11-2|NA|TRBJ2-5|TRBD2
TGTGCCAGCAGCTTATACCTAGCGGGAGCAGAGACCCAGTACTTC
CASSLYLAGAETQYF
>TRBV2|NA|TRBJ2-7|NA
TGTGCCAGCAGTTACTACAGGAGCTCCTACGAGCAGTACTTC
CASSYYRSSYEQYF
>TRBV2|NA|TRBJ2-7|NA
TGTGCCAGCACTGACAGTCCTCTCTCCTACGAGCAGTACTTC
CASTDSPLSYEQYF
>TRBV4-2|NA|TRBJ2-3|TRBD2
TGTGCCAGCAGCCAAGAAAGGGCCGGGTGGGAGGGCTCAGATACGCAGTATTTT
CASSQERAGWEGSDTQYF
>TRBV19|NA|TRBJ2-7|TRBD2
TGTGCCAGTAGTGTAGCGGGAGGGCCCGCTCACGAGCAGTACTTC
CASSVAGGPAHEQYF
>TRBV4-1|once|TRBJ2-7|NA
TGCGCCAGCAGCCAAGTCCACGGGAGAAGCTACGAGCAGTACTTC
CASSQVHGRSYEQYF
>TRBV9|NA|TRBJ2-7|NA
TGTGCCAGCAGCGCGAGCCCTGGGGGCTCCGCCTACGAGCAGTACTTC
CASSASPGGSAYEQYF
>TRBV28|few|TRBJ1-5|NA
TGTGCCAGCAGCCGGACAGACAATCAGCCCCAGCATTTT
CASSRTDNQPQHF
>TRBV2|NA|TRBJ2-1|NA
TGTGCCAGCAGTGGGGAGAACCCTTACAATGAGCAGTTCTTC
CASSGENPYNEQFF